This T cell receptor (beta chain) was recovered during a study of regulatory T cells in long-lasting Graves disease. In building TCR beta libraries, iRepertoire HTBI primers were used together with Arm-PCR of CDR3 regions. TCRdb recomputed calls from the multiplex PCR reads with MiXCR, one row per CDR3 protein. The repertoire holds around 450,000 distinct CDR3 sequences, 15% to 20% seen once, with 9.5% to 15% in the top ten. The time point here: newly diagnosed GD, antithyroid drugs for less than 3 months. Scientists built the TCR library using RNA that was extracted from PBMCs. There are many counts of this clonotype. V lost 5 bases, J lost 1 base, and 18 bases lay in between. The germline CDR1 and CDR2 sequences are SGHVS and FQNEAQ. This CDR3 has 16 amino acids. These same data were also listed under a study on T cells in Graves' hyperthyroidism and ophthalmopathy.

This material consisted of peripheral blood mononuclear cells (PBMCs), taken at new diagnosis, from a patient treated with antithyroid drugs. This TCR came from a man aged 40-55 years with Graves disease. The rearrangement links TRBV7-8 to TRBJ2-7; D not resolved. CDR3 region: CASSRRGPGRSYEQYF. The CDR3 DNA follows: TGTGCCAGCAGCCGCCGAGGACCTGGCAGGTCCTACGAGCAGTACTTC.